The T cell receptor (beta chain) under discussion was sequenced for a study of T cell responses to AZD1222 COVID-19 vaccine. The CDR3 covers 15 residues. The germline V gene encodes CDR1 MNHEY and CDR2 SMNVEV (reference sequence). Data came from immunoSEQ multiplex PCR; TCRdb stores just in-frame clones and leaves some out. The sample includes some 130,000 clones, less than 95% of them seen just once. Concerning this clone itself: As yet, its antigen is unknown. A read error may account for a junction end that differs from germline.

Study results and caveats: The donor cohort was predominantly white British with a female majority, and clonal diversity may have been underestimated.

The receptor was isolated from an adult in good health. The J gene is TRBJ2-7, the V gene TRBV27, with TRBD1 identical over 9 bases. The material was peripheral blood, obtained on day 0 of AZD1222 vaccination. CDR3 sequence (DNA): TGTGCCAGCAGTCTATCAACAGGGGGCGGTTACGAGCAGTACTTC. It specifies CASSLSTGGGYEQYF.